A selection of T cell receptor beta chains follows, all from one sample in a study of T-cell reconstitution after alpha-beta-depleted transplantation in children. TCRdb re-called the PCR reads through MiXCR, storing one row per CDR3 protein. There are hundreds of thousands of distinct CDR3 sequences in the sample; roughly 15% occur only once, and under 1.2% lies in the top ten. The sequences come from PBMCs from the stem cell graft donor, collected from the stem cell graft. The receptors come from a human donor who donated a stem cell graft to a child with acute myeloid leukemia. The CDR3 runs from the conserved cysteine through the conserved F or W. The D gene is left open where the match is weak. Expanded clones get a size class; other rows say once, few or many, or leave the size out.

NA	TRBJ1-6	TRBV12-3/TRBV12-4	NA	TGTGCCAGCAGCCCGCAGGGCCTTGGGTCACCCCTCCACTTT	CASSPQGLGSPLHF
NA	TRBJ2-5	TRBV7-9	NA	TGTGCCAGCAGCTTTGAGACAGTGACAGAGACCCAGTACTTC	CASSFETVTETQYF
many	TRBJ2-7	TRBV25-1	TRBD1	TGTGCCAGCAGTGAGGGACAGGTCGTATCCTACGAGCAGTACTTC	CASSEGQVVSYEQYF
NA	TRBJ2-2	TRBV19	NA	TGTGCCAGTAGTGCTACCAGTGGGGAGCTGTTTTTT	CASSATSGELFF
few	TRBJ2-2	TRBV10-3	NA	TGTGCCATACAGGGACCCGGGGAGCTGTTTTTT	CAIQGPGELFF
many	TRBJ1-2	TRBV7-2	TRBD1	TGTGCCAGCAGTCAACCTGACAGGGGGCATAGGGGCTACACCTTC	CASSQPDRGHRGYTF
few	TRBJ1-5	TRBV6-5	TRBD1	TGTGCCAGCAGCTATGACAGGGGTAGCAATCAGCCCCAGCATTTT	CASSYDRGSNQPQHF
many	TRBJ2-4	TRBV29-1	NA	TGCAGCGTTGAAGGCCTCGACCTAGCCAAAAACATTCAGTACTTC	CSVEGLDLAKNIQYF
many	TRBJ2-1	TRBV24-1	TRBD1	TGTGCCGCCTCAGGGACAGGGCTCTACAATGAGCAGTTCTTC	CAASGTGLYNEQFF
NA	TRBJ1-5	TRBV30	NA	TGTGCCTGGAGTGTAGGGGGATTGGGCAATCAGCCCCAGCATTTT	CAWSVGGLGNQPQHF
NA	TRBJ1-2	TRBV30	NA	TGTGCCTGGAGTCAAGGTCATTATGGCTACACCTTC	CAWSQGHYGYTF
many	TRBJ2-5	TRBV20-1	NA	TGCAGTGCTAGTTACCAGGGGAAGGAGACCCAGTACTTC	CSASYQGKETQYF
NA	TRBJ2-5	TRBV3-1	TRBD2	TGTGCCAGCAGCCCGTTTGAAAGCGGGGGGGCAGAGACCCAGTACTTC	CASSPFESGGAETQYF
NA	TRBJ2-7	TRBV18	TRBD1	TGTGCCAGCTCACCTGCTGGGACAGGGTACGAGCAGTACTTC	CASSPAGTGYEQYF
few	TRBJ2-7	TRBV28	NA	TGTGCCAGCAGACGGACAGTTGCCGAGCAGTACTTC	CASRRTVAEQYF
few	TRBJ1-5	TRBV20-1	TRBD1	TGCAGTGCTAGAGGCAGGGGGCTCAATCAGCCCCAGCATTTT	CSARGRGLNQPQHF
NA	TRBJ2-3	TRBV20-1	NA	TGCAGTGCTAGAGATCTGAAGAATCCCGCAGATACGCAGTATTTT	CSARDLKNPADTQYF
NA	TRBJ1-2	TRBV7-2	NA	TGTGCCAGCAGCCCGAGGATGGGGAGCTACACCTTC	CASSPRMGSYTF
NA	TRBJ2-3	TRBV6-2/TRBV6-3	NA	TGTGCCAGCAGCAAAATCAGGGTTAGCACAGATACGCAGTATTTT	CASSKIRVSTDTQYF
NA	TRBJ2-1	TRBV10-3	TRBD2	TGTGCCATCAGTGGGACTAGCGGCCACAATGAGCAGTTCTTC	CAISGTSGHNEQFF
few	TRBJ2-2	TRBV6-5	TRBD1	TGTGCCAGCAGTTACTCGACAGGGGACAACACCGGGGAGCTGTTTTTT	CASSYSTGDNTGELFF
many	TRBJ1-1	TRBV29-1	NA	TGCAGCGTTGTTGAGGGCGAGGGCGAAGCTTTCTTT	CSVVEGEGEAFF
NA	TRBJ2-1	TRBV3-1	NA	TGTGCCAGCAGCCAAGATATCGGATGGGATGAGCAGTTCTTC	CASSQDIGWDEQFF
NA	TRBJ2-7	TRBV9	NA	TGTGCCAGCAGCGAGGACACCGGAGGGTACGAGCAGTACTTC	CASSEDTGGYEQYF
NA	TRBJ2-7	TRBV20-1	NA	TGCAGTGCTAGAAAGCATTTGGGTTTAAACGAGCAGTACTTC	CSARKHLGLNEQYF
NA	TRBJ2-1	TRBV27	TRBD2	TGTGCCAGCAGTCCTTGGCGGGGGGGGCAGTCCTACAATGAGCAGTTCTTC	CASSPWRGGQSYNEQFF
many	TRBJ2-7	TRBV27	NA	TGTGCCAGCAGTCCCGCGGGGCTCGAGCAGTACTTC	CASSPAGLEQYF
NA	TRBJ2-2	TRBV6-5	TRBD2	TGTGCCAGCAGTTACGGGAGGGGCGCGAACGGGGAGCTGTTTTTT	CASSYGRGANGELFF
NA	TRBJ2-4	TRBV18	TRBD2	TGTGCCAGCTCACCTGCAAGGGGAGGGACGGACCAAAACATTCAGTACTTC	CASSPARGGTDQNIQYF
many	TRBJ2-1	TRBV20-1	NA	TGCAGTGCGAAGGGCGGTCTCCCCGGGGATGAGCAGTTCTTC	CSAKGGLPGDEQFF
many	TRBJ1-2	TRBV6-1	TRBD1	TGTGCCAGCAGTCGGACAGGGGGCAGGAACTATGGCTACACCTTC	CASSRTGGRNYGYTF
few	TRBJ2-3	TRBV7-9	TRBD2	TGTGCCAGCAGCTTAGTCGACGGGGGGGCCAGCACAGATACGCAGTATTTT	CASSLVDGGASTDTQYF
NA	TRBJ2-5	TRBV15	NA	TGTGCCACCAGGTCACAGGGTAAAGAGACCCAGTACTTC	CATRSQGKETQYF
NA	TRBJ1-5	TRBV7-8	TRBD1	TGTGCCAGCAGCCCAGAGAACAGGGGGAAGGGCCAGCCCCAGCATTTT	CASSPENRGKGQPQHF
NA	TRBJ2-1	TRBV7-2	NA	TGTGCCAGCAGCTTGAGGGGTCTTAGCGGAGCATACAATGAGCAGTTCTTC	CASSLRGLSGAYNEQFF
NA	TRBJ2-1	TRBV2	NA	TGTGCCAGCGGCCGATACTCAGCCCTAGGGGGGCATGAGCAGTTCTTC	CASGRYSALGGHEQFF
many	TRBJ2-7	TRBV20-1	TRBD2	TGCAGTGCTAGTTCAGCCCAGGGACTAGCGGGGGGGTACGAGCAGTACTTC	CSASSAQGLAGGYEQYF
many	TRBJ1-1	TRBV10-3	NA	TGTGCCATCAGTGGAGGCCAGCCGAGGACTGAAGCTTTCTTT	CAISGGQPRTEAFF
NA	TRBJ2-2	TRBV11-2	TRBD2	TGTGCCAGCAGCCTCCTAGCGGGGGAAGGCGGGGAGCTGTTTTTT	CASSLLAGEGGELFF
few	TRBJ1-6	TRBV12-3/TRBV12-4	NA	TGTGCCAGCGCTTTGATCTTACGGGGTTTGGGGAGCAATTCACCCCTCCACTTT	CASALILRGLGSNSPLHF
few	TRBJ2-1	TRBV5-8	TRBD2	TGTGCCAGCAGCTTGTATCGGGGCGGAAGCGGGGGGTTCAATGAGCAGTTCTTC	CASSLYRGGSGGFNEQFF
few	TRBJ2-5	TRBV7-2	NA	TGTGCCAGCAGCTTATGGGTCCCGTACCAAGAGACCCAGTACTTC	CASSLWVPYQETQYF
NA	TRBJ1-6	TRBV18	TRBD1	TGTGCCAGCTCCCGGACAGGGTGGAATTCACCCCTCCACTTT	CASSRTGWNSPLHF
few	TRBJ2-7	TRBV13	NA	TGTGCCAGCAGCTTTCCGGGGAGTACGTACGAGCAGTACTTC	CASSFPGSTYEQYF